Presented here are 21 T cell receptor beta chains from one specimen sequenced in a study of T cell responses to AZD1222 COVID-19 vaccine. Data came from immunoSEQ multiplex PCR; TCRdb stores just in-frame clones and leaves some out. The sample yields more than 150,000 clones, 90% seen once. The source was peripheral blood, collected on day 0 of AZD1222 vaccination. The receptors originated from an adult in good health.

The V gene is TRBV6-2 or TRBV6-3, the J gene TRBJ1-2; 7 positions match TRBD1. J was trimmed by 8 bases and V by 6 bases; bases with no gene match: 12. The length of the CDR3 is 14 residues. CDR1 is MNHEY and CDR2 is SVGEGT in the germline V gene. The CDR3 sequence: CASSSRQGPGGYTF. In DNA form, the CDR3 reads TGTGCCAGCAGCTCTAGACAGGGACCCGGAGGCTACACCTTC.

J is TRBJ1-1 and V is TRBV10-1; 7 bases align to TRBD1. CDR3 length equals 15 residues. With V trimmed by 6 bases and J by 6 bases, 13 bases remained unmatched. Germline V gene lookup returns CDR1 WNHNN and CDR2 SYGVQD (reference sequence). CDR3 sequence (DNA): TGCGCCAGCAGGGCTATATACAGGGGACGCTCTGAAGCTTTCTTT. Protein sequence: CASRAIYRGRSEAFF.

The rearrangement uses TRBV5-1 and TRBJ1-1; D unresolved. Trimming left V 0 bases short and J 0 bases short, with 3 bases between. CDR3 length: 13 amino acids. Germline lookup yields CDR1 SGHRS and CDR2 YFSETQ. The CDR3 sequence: CASSLGLNTEAFF. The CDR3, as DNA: TGCGCCAGCAGCTTGGGTTTGAACACTGAAGCTTTCTTT.

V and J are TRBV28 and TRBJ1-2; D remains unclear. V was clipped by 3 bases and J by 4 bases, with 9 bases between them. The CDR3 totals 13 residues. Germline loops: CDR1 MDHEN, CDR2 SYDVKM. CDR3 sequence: CASSFLDVYGYTF. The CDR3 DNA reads TGTGCCAGCAGTTTTCTTGACGTCTATGGCTACACCTTC.

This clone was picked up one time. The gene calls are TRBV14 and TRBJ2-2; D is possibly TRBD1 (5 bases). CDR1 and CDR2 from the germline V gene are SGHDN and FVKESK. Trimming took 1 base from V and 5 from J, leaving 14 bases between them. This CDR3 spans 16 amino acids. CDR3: CASSQVLGAGTGELFF. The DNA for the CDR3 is TGTGCCAGCAGCCAAGTTTTAGGGGCTGGGACCGGGGAGCTGTTTTTT.

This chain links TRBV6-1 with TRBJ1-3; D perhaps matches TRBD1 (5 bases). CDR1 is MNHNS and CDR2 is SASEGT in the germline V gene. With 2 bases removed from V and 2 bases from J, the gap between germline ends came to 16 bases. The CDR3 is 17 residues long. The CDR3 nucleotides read TGTGCCAGCAGTGAAATCCTTGGGGGTACTGCTGGAAACACCATATATTTT. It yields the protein CASSEILGGTAGNTIYF.

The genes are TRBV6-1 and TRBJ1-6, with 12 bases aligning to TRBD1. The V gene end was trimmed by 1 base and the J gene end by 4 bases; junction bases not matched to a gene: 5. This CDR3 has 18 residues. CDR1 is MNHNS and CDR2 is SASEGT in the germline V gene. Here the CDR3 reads CASSEEAGQGAYNSPLHF. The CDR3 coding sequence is TGTGCCAGCAGTGAAGAAGCGGGACAGGGGGCTTATAATTCACCCCTCCACTTT.

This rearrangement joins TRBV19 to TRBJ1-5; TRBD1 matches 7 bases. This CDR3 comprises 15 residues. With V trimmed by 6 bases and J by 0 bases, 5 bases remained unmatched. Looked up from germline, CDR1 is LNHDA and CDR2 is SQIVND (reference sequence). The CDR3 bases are TGTGCCAGTAGCGACGACAGGGTTAGCAATCAGCCCCAGCATTTT. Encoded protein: CASSDDRVSNQPQHF.

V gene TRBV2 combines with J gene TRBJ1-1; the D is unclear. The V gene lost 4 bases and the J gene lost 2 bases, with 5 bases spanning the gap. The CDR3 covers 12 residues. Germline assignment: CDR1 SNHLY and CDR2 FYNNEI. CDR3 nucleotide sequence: TGTGCCAGCAGTGGGTATAACACTGAAGCTTTCTTT. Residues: CASSGYNTEAFF.

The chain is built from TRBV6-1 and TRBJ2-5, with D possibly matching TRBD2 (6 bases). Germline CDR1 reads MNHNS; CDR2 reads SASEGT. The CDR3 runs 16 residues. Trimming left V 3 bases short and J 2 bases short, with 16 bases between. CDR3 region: CASSEMEGAGQETQYF. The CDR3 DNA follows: TGTGCCAGCAGTGAGATGGAGGGCGCAGGGCAAGAGACCCAGTACTTC.

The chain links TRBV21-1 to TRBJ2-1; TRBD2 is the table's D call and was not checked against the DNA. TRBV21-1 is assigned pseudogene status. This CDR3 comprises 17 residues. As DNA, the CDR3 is TGTGCCAGCAGCCTAAGCTGCCTAGCGGGGGGCCAGGGTGAGCAGTTCTTC. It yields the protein CASSLSCLAGGQGEQFF.

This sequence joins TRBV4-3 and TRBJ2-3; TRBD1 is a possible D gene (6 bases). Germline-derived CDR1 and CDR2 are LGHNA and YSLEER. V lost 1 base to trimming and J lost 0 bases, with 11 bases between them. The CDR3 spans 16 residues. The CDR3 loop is CASSQGGTTSTDTQYF. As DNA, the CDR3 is TGCGCCAGCAGCCAAGGGGGGACAACTAGCACAGATACGCAGTATTTT.

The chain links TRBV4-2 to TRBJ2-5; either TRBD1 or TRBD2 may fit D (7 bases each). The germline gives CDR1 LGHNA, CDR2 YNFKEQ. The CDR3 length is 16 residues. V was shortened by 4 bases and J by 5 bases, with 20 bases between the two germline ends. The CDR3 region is CASSPLLRGREETQYF. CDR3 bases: TGTGCCAGCAGCCCCCTCTTAAGGGGGCGGGAGGAGACCCAGTACTTC.

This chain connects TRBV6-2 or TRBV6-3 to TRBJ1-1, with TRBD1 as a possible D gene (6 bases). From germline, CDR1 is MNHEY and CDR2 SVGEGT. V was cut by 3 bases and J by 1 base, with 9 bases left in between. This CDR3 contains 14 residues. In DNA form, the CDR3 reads TGTGCCAGCAGTTATTGGACAGCGAACACTGAAGCTTTCTTT. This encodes CASSYWTANTEAFF.

DNA for the CDR3: TGCAGCGTTGCCCGGGTCCAGTCCTATGGCTACACCTTC. Protein sequence: CSVARVQSYGYTF. The J gene is TRBJ1-2, the V gene TRBV29-1, with D uncertain. Germline CDR1 and CDR2: SQVTM and ANQGSEA. The germline V and J ends were trimmed by 4 bases and 4 bases, with 13 bases remaining between them. This CDR3 is 13 amino acids long.

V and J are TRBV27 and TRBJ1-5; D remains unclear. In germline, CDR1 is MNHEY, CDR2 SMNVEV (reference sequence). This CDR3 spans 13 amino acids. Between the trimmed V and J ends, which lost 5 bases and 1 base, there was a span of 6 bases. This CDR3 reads CASSVRSNQPQHF. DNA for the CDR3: TGTGCCAGCAGTGTCCGGAGCAATCAGCCCCAGCATTTT.

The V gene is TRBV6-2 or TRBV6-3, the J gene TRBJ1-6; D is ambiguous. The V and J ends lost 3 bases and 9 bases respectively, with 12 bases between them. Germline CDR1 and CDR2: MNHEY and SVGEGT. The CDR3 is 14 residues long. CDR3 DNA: TGTGCCAGCAGTTATCACAGTATACGTTCACCCCTCCACTTT. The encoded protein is CASSYHSIRSPLHF.

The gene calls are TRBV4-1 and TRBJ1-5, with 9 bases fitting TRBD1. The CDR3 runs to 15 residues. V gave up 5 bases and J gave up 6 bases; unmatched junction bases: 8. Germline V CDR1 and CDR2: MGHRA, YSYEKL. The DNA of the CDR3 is TGCGCCAGCAGCTTTGGGACAGGGATAAGTCAGCCCCAGCATTTT. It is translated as CASSFGTGISQPQHF.

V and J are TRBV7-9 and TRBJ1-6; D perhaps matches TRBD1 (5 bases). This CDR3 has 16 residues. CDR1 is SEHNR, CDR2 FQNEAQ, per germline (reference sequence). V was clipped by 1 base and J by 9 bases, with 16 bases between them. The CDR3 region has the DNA TGTGCCAGCAGCTTAGTTTGGGGACGAGGGGTTTCACCCCTCCACTTT. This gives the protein CASSLVWGRGVSPLHF.

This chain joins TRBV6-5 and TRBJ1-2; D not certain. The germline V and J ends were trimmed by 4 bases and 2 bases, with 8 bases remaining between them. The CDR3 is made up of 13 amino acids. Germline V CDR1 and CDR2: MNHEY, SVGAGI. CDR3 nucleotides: TGTGCCAGCAGTTTAACGGAGAACTATGGCTACACCTTC. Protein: CASSLTENYGYTF.

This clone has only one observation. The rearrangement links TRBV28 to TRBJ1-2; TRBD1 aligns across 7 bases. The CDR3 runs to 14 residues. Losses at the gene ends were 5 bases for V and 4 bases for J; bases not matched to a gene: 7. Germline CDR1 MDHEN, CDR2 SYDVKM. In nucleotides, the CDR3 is TGTGCCAGCAGTATGACAGGGCCCCTCTATGGCTACACCTTC. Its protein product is CASSMTGPLYGYTF.